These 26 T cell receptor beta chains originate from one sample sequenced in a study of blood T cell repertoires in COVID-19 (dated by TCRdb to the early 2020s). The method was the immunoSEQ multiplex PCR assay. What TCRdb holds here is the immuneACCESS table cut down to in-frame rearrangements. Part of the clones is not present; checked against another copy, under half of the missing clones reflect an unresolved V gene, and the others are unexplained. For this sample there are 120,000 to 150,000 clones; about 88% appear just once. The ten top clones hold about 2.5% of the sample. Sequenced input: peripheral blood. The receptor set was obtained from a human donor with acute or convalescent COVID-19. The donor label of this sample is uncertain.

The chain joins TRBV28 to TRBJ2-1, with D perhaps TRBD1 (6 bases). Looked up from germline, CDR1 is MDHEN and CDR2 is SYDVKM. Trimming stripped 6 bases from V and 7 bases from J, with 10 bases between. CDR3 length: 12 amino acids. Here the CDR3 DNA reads TGTGCCAGCAGAACAACAGGGAATGAGCAGTTCTTC. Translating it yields CASRTTGNEQFF.

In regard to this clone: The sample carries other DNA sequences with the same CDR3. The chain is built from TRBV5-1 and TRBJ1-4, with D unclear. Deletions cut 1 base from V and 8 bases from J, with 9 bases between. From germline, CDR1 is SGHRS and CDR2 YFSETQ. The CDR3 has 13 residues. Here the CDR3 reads CASSLSPGEKLFF. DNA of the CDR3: TGCGCCAGCAGCTTGTCTCCGGGGGAAAAACTGTTTTTT.

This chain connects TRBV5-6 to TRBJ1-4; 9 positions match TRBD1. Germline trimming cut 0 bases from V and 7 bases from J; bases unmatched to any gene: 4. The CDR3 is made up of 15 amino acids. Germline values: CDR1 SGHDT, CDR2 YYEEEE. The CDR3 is CASSLAGQGFEKLFF. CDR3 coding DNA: TGTGCCAGCAGCTTGGCGGGACAGGGATTTGAAAAACTGTTTTTT.

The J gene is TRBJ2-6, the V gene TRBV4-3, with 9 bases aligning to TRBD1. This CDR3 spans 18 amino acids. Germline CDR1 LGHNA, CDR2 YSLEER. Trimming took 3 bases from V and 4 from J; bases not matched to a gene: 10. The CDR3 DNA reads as TGCGCCAGCAGCCAGGCCCGGGACAGGGTATTAGGGGCCAACGTCCTGACTTTC. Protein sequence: CASSQARDRVLGANVLTF.

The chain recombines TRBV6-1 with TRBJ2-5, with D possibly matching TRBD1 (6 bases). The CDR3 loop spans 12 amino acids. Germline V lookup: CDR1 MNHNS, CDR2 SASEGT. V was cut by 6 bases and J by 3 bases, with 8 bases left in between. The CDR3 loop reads CASRKGEETQYF. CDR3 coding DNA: TGTGCCAGCAGGAAGGGGGAAGAGACCCAGTACTTC.

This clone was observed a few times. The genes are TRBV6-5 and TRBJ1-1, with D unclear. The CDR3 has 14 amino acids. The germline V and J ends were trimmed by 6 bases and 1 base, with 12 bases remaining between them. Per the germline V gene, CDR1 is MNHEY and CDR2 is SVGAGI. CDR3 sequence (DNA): TGTGCCAGCAGATTCTCTCCCTCGAACACTGAAGCTTTCTTT. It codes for CASRFSPSNTEAFF.

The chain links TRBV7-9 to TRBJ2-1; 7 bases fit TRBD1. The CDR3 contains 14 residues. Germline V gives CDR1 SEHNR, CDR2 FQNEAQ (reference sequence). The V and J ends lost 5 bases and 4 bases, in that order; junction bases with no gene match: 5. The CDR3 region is CASSLWGQYNEQFF. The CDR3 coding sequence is TGTGCCAGCAGCCTCTGGGGACAGTACAATGAGCAGTTCTTC.

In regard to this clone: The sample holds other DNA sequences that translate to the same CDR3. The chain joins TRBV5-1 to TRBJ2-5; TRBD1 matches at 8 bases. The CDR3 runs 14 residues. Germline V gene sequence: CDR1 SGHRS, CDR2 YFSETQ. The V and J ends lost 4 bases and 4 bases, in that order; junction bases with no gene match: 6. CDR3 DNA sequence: TGCGCCAGCAGCCCGGGGACAGGACGAGAGACCCAGTACTTC. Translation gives CASSPGTGRETQYF.

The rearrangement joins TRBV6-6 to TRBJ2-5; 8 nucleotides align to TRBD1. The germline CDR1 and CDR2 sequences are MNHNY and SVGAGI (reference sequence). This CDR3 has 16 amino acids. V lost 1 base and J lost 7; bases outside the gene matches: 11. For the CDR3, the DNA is TGTGCCAGCAGTTACTTTTCAGGGGGCTCGGAAGGGACCCAGTACTTC. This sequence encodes CASSYFSGGSEGTQYF.

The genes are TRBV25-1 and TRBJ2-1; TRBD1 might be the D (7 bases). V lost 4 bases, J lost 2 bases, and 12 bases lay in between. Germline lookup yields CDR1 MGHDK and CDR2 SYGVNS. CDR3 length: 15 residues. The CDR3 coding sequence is TGTGCCAGCAGTGGCGCGGGACAGCCCTACAATGAGCAGTTCTTC. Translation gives CASSGAGQPYNEQFF.

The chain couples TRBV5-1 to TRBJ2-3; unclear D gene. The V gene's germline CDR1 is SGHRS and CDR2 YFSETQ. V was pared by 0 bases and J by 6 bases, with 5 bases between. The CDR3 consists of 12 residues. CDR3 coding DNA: TGCGCCAGCAGCTTGGGGCGGGATACGCAGTATTTT. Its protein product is CASSLGRDTQYF.

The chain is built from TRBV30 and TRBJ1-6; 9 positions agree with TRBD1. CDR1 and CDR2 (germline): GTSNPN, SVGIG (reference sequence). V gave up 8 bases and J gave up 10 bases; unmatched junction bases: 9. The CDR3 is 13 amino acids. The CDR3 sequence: CAGDPGQGSPLHF. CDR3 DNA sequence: TGTGCCGGAGATCCGGGACAGGGCTCACCCCTCCACTTT.

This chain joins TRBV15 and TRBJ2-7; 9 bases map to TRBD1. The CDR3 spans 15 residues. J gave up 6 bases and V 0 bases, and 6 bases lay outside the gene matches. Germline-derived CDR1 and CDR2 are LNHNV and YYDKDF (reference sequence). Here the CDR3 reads CATSRDPTGGGEQYF. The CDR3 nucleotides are TGTGCCACCAGCAGAGATCCAACAGGGGGCGGCGAGCAGTACTTC.

In DNA form, the CDR3 reads TGTGCCAGCAGGGCGCAGGGCTTGAACACCGGGGAGCTGTTTTTT. As protein: CASRAQGLNTGELFF. The V call is TRBV7-8, the J call TRBJ2-2, with D possibly being TRBD1 (5 bases). Trimming pared 6 bases from V and 1 base from J, leaving 12 bases between. The CDR3 runs to 15 residues. Germline assignment: CDR1 SGHVS and CDR2 FQNEAQ.

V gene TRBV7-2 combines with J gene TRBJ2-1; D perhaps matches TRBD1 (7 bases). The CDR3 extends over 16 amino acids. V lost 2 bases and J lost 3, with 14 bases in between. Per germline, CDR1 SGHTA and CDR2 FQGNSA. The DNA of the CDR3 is TGTGCCAGCAGCTTATCAGCAGGGGGGATCTACAATGAGCAGTTCTTC. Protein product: CASSLSAGGIYNEQFF.

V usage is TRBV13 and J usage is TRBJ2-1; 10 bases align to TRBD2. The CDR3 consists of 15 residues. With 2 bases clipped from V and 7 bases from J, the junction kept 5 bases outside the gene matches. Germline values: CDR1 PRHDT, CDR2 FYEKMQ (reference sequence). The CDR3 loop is CASSLSGGARNEQFF. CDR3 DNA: TGTGCCAGCAGCTTAAGCGGGGGGGCCCGAAATGAGCAGTTCTTC.

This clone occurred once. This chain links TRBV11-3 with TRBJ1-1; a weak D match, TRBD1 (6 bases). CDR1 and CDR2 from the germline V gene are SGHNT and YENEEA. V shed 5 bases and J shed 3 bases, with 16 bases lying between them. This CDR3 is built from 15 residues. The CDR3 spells CASSPSGGAYTEAFF. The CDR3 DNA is TGTGCCAGCAGCCCCTCGGGGGGGGCTTACACTGAAGCTTTCTTT.

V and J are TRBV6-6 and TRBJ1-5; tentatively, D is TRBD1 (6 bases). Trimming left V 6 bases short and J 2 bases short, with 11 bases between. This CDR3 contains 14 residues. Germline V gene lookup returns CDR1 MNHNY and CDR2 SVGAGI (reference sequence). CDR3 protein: CASSLGGGNQPQHF. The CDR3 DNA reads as TGTGCCAGCAGCCTAGGGGGGGGCAATCAGCCCCAGCATTTT.

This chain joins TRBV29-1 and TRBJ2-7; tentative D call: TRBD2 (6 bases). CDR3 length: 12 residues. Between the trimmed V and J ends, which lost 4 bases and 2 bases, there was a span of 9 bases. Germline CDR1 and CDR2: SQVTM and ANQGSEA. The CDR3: CSVGGEPYEQYF. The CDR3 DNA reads TGCAGCGTTGGGGGGGAACCCTACGAGCAGTACTTC.

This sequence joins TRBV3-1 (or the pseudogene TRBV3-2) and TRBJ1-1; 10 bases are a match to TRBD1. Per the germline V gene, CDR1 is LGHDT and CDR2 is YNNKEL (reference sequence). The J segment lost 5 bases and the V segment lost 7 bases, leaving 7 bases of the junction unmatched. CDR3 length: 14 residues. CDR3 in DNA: TGTGCCAGCAACCGACAGGGGGCGGGGACTGAAGCTTTCTTT. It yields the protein CASNRQGAGTEAFF.

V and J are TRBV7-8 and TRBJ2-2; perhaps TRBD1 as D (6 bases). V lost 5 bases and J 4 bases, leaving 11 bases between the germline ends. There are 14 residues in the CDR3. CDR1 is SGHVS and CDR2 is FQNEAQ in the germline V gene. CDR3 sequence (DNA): TGTGCCAGCAGCCACATGGACAGCACCGGGGAGCTGTTTTTT. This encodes CASSHMDSTGELFF.

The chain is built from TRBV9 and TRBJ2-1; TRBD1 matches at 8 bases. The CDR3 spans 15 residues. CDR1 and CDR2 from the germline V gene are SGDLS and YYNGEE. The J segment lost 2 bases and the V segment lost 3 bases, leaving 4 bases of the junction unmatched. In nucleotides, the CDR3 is TGTGCCAGCAGCGCGTGGGACAGGACCTACAATGAGCAGTTCTTC. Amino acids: CASSAWDRTYNEQFF.

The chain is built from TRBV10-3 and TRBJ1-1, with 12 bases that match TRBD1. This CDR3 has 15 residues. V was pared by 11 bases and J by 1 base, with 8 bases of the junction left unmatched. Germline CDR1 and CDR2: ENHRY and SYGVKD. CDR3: CASLPGQGANTEAFF. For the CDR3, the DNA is TGTGCCTCCCTCCCGGGACAGGGGGCGAACACTGAAGCTTTCTTT.

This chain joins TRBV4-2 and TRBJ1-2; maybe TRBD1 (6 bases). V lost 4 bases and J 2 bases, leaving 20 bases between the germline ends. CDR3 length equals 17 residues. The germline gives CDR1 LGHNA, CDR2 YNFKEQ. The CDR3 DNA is TGTGCCAGCAGCCCATCCGGACAGCCCAAAATGAACTATGGCTACACCTTC. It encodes CASSPSGQPKMNYGYTF.

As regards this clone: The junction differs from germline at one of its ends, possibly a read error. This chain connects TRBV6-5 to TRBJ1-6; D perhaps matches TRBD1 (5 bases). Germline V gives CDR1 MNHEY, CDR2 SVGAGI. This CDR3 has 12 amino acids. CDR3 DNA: TGTGCCAGCCGGGACTATGATTCACCCCTCCACTTT. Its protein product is CASRDYDSPLHF.

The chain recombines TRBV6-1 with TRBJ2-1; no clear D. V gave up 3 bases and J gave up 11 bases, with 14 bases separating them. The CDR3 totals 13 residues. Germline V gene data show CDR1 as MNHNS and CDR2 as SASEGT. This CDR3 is CASSDFFPEQQFF. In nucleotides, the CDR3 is TGTGCCAGCAGTGATTTTTTTCCCGAGCAGCAGTTCTTC.